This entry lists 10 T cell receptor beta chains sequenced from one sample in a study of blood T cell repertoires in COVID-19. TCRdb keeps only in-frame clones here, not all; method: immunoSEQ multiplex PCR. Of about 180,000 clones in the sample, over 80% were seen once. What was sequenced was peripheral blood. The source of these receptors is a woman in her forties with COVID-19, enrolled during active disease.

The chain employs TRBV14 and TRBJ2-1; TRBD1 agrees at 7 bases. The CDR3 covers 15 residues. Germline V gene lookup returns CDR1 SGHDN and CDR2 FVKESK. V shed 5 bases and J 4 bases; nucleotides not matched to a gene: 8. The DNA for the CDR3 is TGTGCCAGCAGCGTACAGGGGCCGCGTTACAATGAGCAGTTCTTC. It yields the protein CASSVQGPRYNEQFF.

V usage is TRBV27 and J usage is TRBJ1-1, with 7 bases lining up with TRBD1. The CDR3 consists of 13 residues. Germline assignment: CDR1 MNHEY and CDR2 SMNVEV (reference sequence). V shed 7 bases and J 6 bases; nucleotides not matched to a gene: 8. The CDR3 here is CASTRQGVPEAFF. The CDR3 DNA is TGTGCCAGCACCCGACAGGGAGTCCCTGAAGCTTTCTTT.

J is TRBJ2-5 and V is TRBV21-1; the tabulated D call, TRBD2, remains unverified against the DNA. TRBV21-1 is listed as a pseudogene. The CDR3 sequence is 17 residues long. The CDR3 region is CASSPRAGRDSQETQYF. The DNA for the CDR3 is TGTGCCAGCAGCCCCCGGGCCGGGAGAGACAGCCAAGAGACCCAGTACTTC.

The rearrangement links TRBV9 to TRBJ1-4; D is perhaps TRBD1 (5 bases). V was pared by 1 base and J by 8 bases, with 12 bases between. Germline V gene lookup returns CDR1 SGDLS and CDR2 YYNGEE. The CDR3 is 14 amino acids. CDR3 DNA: TGTGCCAGCAGCGTAAAAGGGGTAGGGGAAAAACTGTTTTTT. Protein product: CASSVKGVGEKLFF.

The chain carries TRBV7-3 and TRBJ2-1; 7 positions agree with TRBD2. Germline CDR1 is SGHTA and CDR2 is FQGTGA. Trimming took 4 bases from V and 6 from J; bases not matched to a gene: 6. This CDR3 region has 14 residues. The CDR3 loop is CASSYVGGFNEQFF. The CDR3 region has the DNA TGTGCCAGCAGCTATGTGGGAGGGTTCAATGAGCAGTTCTTC. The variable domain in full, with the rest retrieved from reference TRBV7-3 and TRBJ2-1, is GAGVSQTPSNKVTEKGKYVELRCDPISGHTALYWYRQSLGQGPEFLIYFQGTGAADDSGLPNDRFFAVRPEGSVSTLKIQRTERGDSAVYLCASSYVGGFNEQFFGPGTRLTVL.

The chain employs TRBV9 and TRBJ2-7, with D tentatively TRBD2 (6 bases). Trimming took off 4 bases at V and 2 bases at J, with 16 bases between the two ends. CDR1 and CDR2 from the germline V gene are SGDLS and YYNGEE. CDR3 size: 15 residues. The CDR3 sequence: CASSFSWGEAYEQYF. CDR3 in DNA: TGTGCCAGCAGCTTCTCCTGGGGGGAAGCCTACGAGCAGTACTTC. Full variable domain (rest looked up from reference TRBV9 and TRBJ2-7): DSGVTQTPKHLITATGQRVTLRCSPRSGDLSVYWYQQSLDQGLQFLIQYYNGEERAKGNILERFSAQQFPDLHSELNLSSLELGDSALYFCASSFSWGEAYEQYFGPGTRLTVT.

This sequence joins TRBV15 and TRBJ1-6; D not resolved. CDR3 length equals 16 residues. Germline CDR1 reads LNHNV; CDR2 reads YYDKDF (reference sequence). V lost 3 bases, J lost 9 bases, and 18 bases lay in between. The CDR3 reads CATSRWALPEGSPLHF. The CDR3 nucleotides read TGTGCCACCAGCAGGTGGGCCCTACCCGAGGGTTCACCCCTCCACTTT.

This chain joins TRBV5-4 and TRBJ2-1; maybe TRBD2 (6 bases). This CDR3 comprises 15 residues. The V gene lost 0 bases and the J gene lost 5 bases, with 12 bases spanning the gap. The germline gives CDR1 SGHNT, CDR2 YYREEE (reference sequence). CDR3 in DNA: TGTGCCAGCAGCTTGGATTCCGGGAGTAACAATGAGCAGTTCTTC. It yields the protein CASSLDSGSNNEQFF.

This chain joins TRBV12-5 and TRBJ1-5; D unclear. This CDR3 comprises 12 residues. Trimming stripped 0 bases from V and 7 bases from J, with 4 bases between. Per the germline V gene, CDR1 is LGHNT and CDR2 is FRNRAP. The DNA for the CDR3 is TGTGCTAGTGGTTTGGTGGGCCAGCCCCAGCATTTT. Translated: CASGLVGQPQHF.

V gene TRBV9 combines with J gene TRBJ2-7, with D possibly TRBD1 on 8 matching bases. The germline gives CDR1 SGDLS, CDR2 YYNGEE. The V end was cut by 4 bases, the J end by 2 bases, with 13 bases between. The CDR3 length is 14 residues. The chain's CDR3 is CASSYRGGPYEQYF. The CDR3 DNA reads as TGTGCCAGCAGCTACAGGGGGGGCCCCTACGAGCAGTACTTC. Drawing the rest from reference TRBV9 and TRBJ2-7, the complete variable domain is DSGVTQTPKHLITATGQRVTLRCSPRSGDLSVYWYQQSLDQGLQFLIQYYNGEERAKGNILERFSAQQFPDLHSELNLSSLELGDSALYFCASSYRGGPYEQYFGPGTRLTVT.